Following are 29 T cell receptor beta chains from one sample sequenced in a study of beta chain features in type 1 diabetes. As every portion of the isolated RNA was reverse transcribed, the sequencing read expressed TCRB transcripts. Here immunoSEQ multiplex PCR was the method, and the copy in TCRdb shows in-frame clones only, minus some. Among some 330,000 clones listed, approximately 11% were seen once. Sequencing input: naive CD4+ T cells from blood. These receptors came from a woman in her twenties or thirties in good health.

In this sample, this clone turned up a few times. The J gene is TRBJ2-3, the V gene TRBV30, with 12 nucleotides matching TRBD2. Unmatched junction bases numbered 3, after V lost 4 bases and J lost 1 base. This CDR3 spans 15 amino acids. Germline V CDR1 and CDR2: GTSNPN, SVGIG (reference sequence). The CDR3 sequence is CAWTSGRAGTDTQYF. CDR3 in DNA: TGTGCCTGGACTAGCGGGAGGGCCGGCACAGATACGCAGTATTTT.

Notes on this clone: Other DNA sequences of this sample code for an identical CDR3. The chain uses TRBV7-9 and TRBJ1-3; 7 bases match TRBD1. The CDR3 runs to 15 residues. V lost 2 bases, J lost 0 bases, and 1 base stayed unmatched. CDR1 SEHNR and CDR2 FQNEAQ come from the germline V gene (reference sequence). The DNA for the CDR3 is TGTGCCAGCAGCTTACAGGGGGTCTCTGGAAACACCATATATTTT. This encodes CASSLQGVSGNTIYF. Based on the CDR3 plus reference TRBV7-9 and TRBJ1-3, the full variable domain is DTGVSQNPRHKITKRGQNVTFRCDPISEHNRLYWYRQTLGQGPEFLTYFQNEAQLEKSRLLSDRFSAERPKGSFSTLEIQRTEQGDSAMYLCASSLQGVSGNTIYFGEGSWLTVV.

This clone was detected only a few times. The genes are TRBV2 and TRBJ2-3, with D perhaps TRBD1 (5 bases). CDR1 SNHLY and CDR2 FYNNEI come from the germline V gene. The CDR3 consists of 14 residues. V was cut by 2 bases and J by 4 bases, with 10 bases left in between. The CDR3 protein is CASSEQGTPDTQYF. In DNA, the CDR3 is TGTGCCAGCAGTGAACAGGGCACTCCAGATACGCAGTATTTT.

This clone was seen a handful of times. This chain links TRBV5-1 with TRBJ2-5; a possible D gene is TRBD2 (7 bases). Trimming stripped 2 bases from V and 5 bases from J, with 13 bases between. This CDR3 has 14 residues. In germline, CDR1 is SGHRS, CDR2 YFSETQ. Here the CDR3 reads CASSLQGGKETQYF. The CDR3 DNA reads TGCGCCAGCAGCTTACAGGGAGGGAAGGAGACCCAGTACTTC.

The chain carries TRBV5-1 and TRBJ1-1; tentatively, D is TRBD1 (6 bases). Germline loops: CDR1 SGHRS, CDR2 YFSETQ. The CDR3 spans 14 residues. V was cut by 2 bases and J by 3 bases, with 11 bases left in between. CDR3 nucleotides: TGCGCCAGCAGCTTACAGGGTTTCGACACTGAAGCTTTCTTT. Translated: CASSLQGFDTEAFF.

This clone was counted only a few times. This chain joins TRBV19 and TRBJ2-1; 9 bases agree with TRBD2. Germline CDR1 and CDR2: LNHDA and SQIVND (reference sequence). V lost 7 bases and J lost 0; bases outside the gene matches: 13. The CDR3 loop spans 18 amino acids. The CDR3 DNA sequence: TGTGCCAGTAAGGGGACGTGGACTAGCGCGAGCTCCTACAATGAGCAGTTCTTC. Its translation is CASKGTWTSASSYNEQFF.

The rearrangement joins TRBV28 to TRBJ1-1; unclear D gene. CDR3 length: 13 residues. V lost 3 bases, J lost 3 bases, and 8 bases lay in between. Germline-derived CDR1 and CDR2 are MDHEN and SYDVKM. CDR3 DNA sequence: TGTGCCAGCAGTTTTCGGGTGTACACTGAAGCTTTCTTT. It specifies CASSFRVYTEAFF.

V is TRBV18 and J is TRBJ1-2, with a tentative D call TRBD1 (6 bases). The length of the CDR3 is 14 residues. The germline gives CDR1 KGHSH, CDR2 LQKENI. V was pared by 3 bases and J by 6 bases, with 14 bases between. The CDR3 loop reads CASSPPVAGDGYTF. The CDR3 DNA is TGTGCCAGCTCACCCCCCGTGGCAGGGGATGGCTACACCTTC.

The CDR3 DNA follows: TGTGCCAGCTCACCAACTAGCGGGAGGGCGGGGGAGCAGTACTTC. Protein sequence: CASSPTSGRAGEQYF. The V gene is TRBV18, the J gene TRBJ2-7, with 13 bases aligning to TRBD2. The CDR3 loop spans 15 amino acids. The germline V gene encodes CDR1 KGHSH and CDR2 LQKENI. The J segment lost 7 bases and the V segment lost 2 bases, leaving 5 bases of the junction unmatched.

The V and J genes are TRBV28 and TRBJ2-3; 8 bases fit TRBD2. The trim removed 6 bases at V and 2 bases at J, leaving 4 bases unmatched. CDR3 length equals 14 residues. Germline V gene sequence: CDR1 MDHEN, CDR2 SYDVKM. CDR3 bases: TGTGCCAGCAGCAAAGCGGGAGCCACAGATACGCAGTATTTT. This encodes CASSKAGATDTQYF.

The rearrangement joins TRBV5-1 to TRBJ2-1; D gene ambiguous. The CDR3 consists of 13 residues. Trimming cost V 0 bases and J 4 bases, with 5 bases left between them. Germline V CDR1 and CDR2: SGHRS, YFSETQ. The CDR3 DNA reads as TGCGCCAGCAGCTTGGGCGGATACAATGAGCAGTTCTTC. Translated, it gives CASSLGGYNEQFF.

This clone was counted a few times. The chain carries TRBV4-3 and TRBJ2-3; 7 bases line up with TRBD2. CDR1 LGHNA and CDR2 YSLEER come from the germline V gene. This CDR3 contains 15 residues. Trimming removed 2 bases from V and 0 bases from J; junction bases left unmatched: 2. The CDR3 sequence is CASSQWGGSTDTQYF. CDR3 bases: TGCGCCAGCAGCCAATGGGGGGGAAGCACAGATACGCAGTATTTT.

Comment on this clone: Within the sample, other DNA sequences also encode this same CDR3. The V call is TRBV6-5, the J call TRBJ1-5; D is uncertain. V lost 2 bases to trimming and J lost 7 bases, with 9 bases between them. The CDR3 is 13 amino acids. Looked up from germline, CDR1 is MNHEY and CDR2 is SVGAGI. CDR3: CASSYEGGQPQHF. The CDR3 bases are TGTGCCAGCAGTTACGAGGGTGGCCAGCCCCAGCATTTT.

In this sample, this clone turned up a few times. The CDR3 loop reads CSVRDYGSSGANVLTF. The CDR3 DNA follows: TGCAGCGTAAGGGACTACGGCAGCTCTGGGGCCAACGTCCTGACTTTC. The chain couples TRBV29-1 to TRBJ2-6; 7 nucleotides line up with TRBD2. The germline gives CDR1 SQVTM, CDR2 ANQGSEA. The CDR3 sequence is 16 residues long. J was trimmed by 0 bases and V by 6 bases; bases with no gene match: 8.

The J gene is TRBJ2-5, the V gene TRBV4-2; TRBD2 might be the D (5 bases). V lost 1 base and J 2 bases, leaving 11 bases between the germline ends. CDR1 and CDR2 from the germline V gene are LGHNA and YNFKEQ. The CDR3 sequence is 15 residues long. CDR3 nucleotides: TGTGCCAGCAGCCAAGTTTGGGAGTATCAAGAGACCCAGTACTTC. Protein sequence: CASSQVWEYQETQYF.

V gene TRBV11-1 combines with J gene TRBJ1-4; 10 bases align to TRBD1. The ends lost 3 bases at V and 6 bases at J; junction bases unmatched: 1. The CDR3 runs to 14 residues. Germline CDR1 is SGHAT and CDR2 is FQDESV (reference sequence). The CDR3 sequence: CASSFDRGHEKLFF. The CDR3 bases are TGTGCCAGCAGCTTCGACAGGGGGCATGAAAAACTGTTTTTT. Using reference TRBV11-1 and TRBJ1-4 for the parts outside the CDR3, the full variable domain is EAEVAQSPRYKITEKSQAVAFWCDPISGHATLYWYRQILGQGPELLVQFQDESVVDDSQLPKDRFSAERLKGVDSTLKIQPAELGDSAMYLCASSFDRGHEKLFFGSGTQLSVL.

The genes are TRBV18 and TRBJ1-2; TRBD1 matches at 8 bases. Trimming took 3 bases from V and 9 from J; bases not matched to a gene: 3. The germline CDR1 and CDR2 sequences are KGHSH and LQKENI. The CDR3 length is 12 residues. This CDR3 is CASSPRTGSYTF. CDR3 coding DNA: TGTGCCAGCTCACCCCGGACAGGGAGCTACACCTTC.

In this sample, this clone turned up a few times. Here the CDR3 reads CASSFPPSGELFF. The CDR3 DNA reads TGTGCCAGCAGCTTCCCCCCCTCCGGGGAGCTGTTTTTT. The rearrangement uses TRBV7-3 and TRBJ2-2; no reliable D call. CDR1 is SGHTA and CDR2 is FQGTGA in the germline V gene. Trimming removed 3 bases at V and 6 bases at J, with 8 bases between. This CDR3 contains 13 residues.

This clone appeared a few times. CDR3 DNA sequence: TGTGCCAGCAGCTTATCGGACAGGGGGCGAAACACTGAAGCTTTCTTT. Translating gives CASSLSDRGRNTEAFF. J is TRBJ1-1 and V is TRBV7-6; 11 positions agree with TRBD1. Looked up from germline, CDR1 is SGHVS and CDR2 is FNYEAQ. With V trimmed by 2 bases and J by 2 bases, 4 bases remained unmatched. The CDR3 sequence is 16 residues long.

This sequence joins TRBV28 and TRBJ2-4; D is undetermined. The V end was cut by 1 base, the J end by 6 bases, with 10 bases between. The CDR3 has 14 amino acids. Germline V lookup: CDR1 MDHEN, CDR2 SYDVKM. CDR3 region: CASSLSRSGNIQYF. The CDR3 DNA reads as TGTGCCAGCAGTTTATCTAGATCCGGAAACATTCAGTACTTC. Full variable domain (outside the CDR3, taken from reference TRBV28 and TRBJ2-4): DVKVTQSSRYLVKRTGEKVFLECVQDMDHENMFWYRQDPGLGLRLIYFSYDVKMKEKGDIPEGYSVSREKKERFSLILESASTNQTSMYLCASSLSRSGNIQYFGAGTRLSVL.

This clone occurred a few times. This chain connects TRBV30 to TRBJ2-1; TRBD2 matches at 8 bases. Germline CDR1 and CDR2: GTSNPN and SVGIG (reference sequence). This CDR3 spans 15 amino acids. Germline trimming cut 0 bases from V and 4 bases from J; bases unmatched to any gene: 5. In DNA, the CDR3 is TGTGCCTGGAGTGTACGGGGGACTAGATACAATGAGCAGTTCTTC. Amino acids: CAWSVRGTRYNEQFF.

The V and J genes are TRBV2 and TRBJ2-1; 8 nucleotides match TRBD2. Germline CDR1 SNHLY, CDR2 FYNNEI. V lost 6 bases to trimming and J lost 7 bases; unmatched junction nucleotides: 5. The CDR3 is made up of 13 amino acids. Here the CDR3 DNA reads TGTGCCAGCAGGCCACAGCGGGAGAATGAGCAGTTCTTC. Translated, it gives CASRPQRENEQFF.

This clone came up a few times. As DNA, the CDR3 is TGTGCCAGCAGCATCACTAGCGGGAGTGAGACCCAGTACTTC. Amino acids: CASSITSGSETQYF. V gene TRBV7-3 combines with J gene TRBJ2-5; TRBD2 matches 11 bases. Germline V gives CDR1 SGHTA, CDR2 FQGTGA. The CDR3 covers 14 residues. Trimming cost V 5 bases and J 5 bases; bases outside gene matches: 4.

The chain links TRBV6-6 to TRBJ2-2; tentatively, D is TRBD2 (6 bases). V was shortened by 3 bases and J by 5 bases, with 13 bases between the two germline ends. Germline V lookup: CDR1 MNHNY, CDR2 SVGAGI (reference sequence). This CDR3 has 15 residues. The CDR3 here is CASSYWTMLTGELFF. The CDR3, as DNA: TGTGCCAGCAGTTATTGGACTATGCTAACCGGGGAGCTGTTTTTT.

The chain combines TRBV5-1 with TRBJ1-5; D uncertain. Trimming left V 4 bases short and J 0 bases short, with 8 bases between. CDR3 length: 14 residues. Per the germline V gene, CDR1 is SGHRS and CDR2 is YFSETQ. CDR3 bases: TGCGCCAGCAGCCTAGACTATAGCAATCAGCCCCAGCATTTT. It translates to CASSLDYSNQPQHF.

The chain couples TRBV20-1 to TRBJ2-3; D is unresolved. Deletions cut 6 bases from V and 9 bases from J, with 13 bases between. CDR1 and CDR2 from the germline V gene are DFQATT and SNEGSKA (reference sequence). There are 11 residues in the CDR3. This chain's CDR3 is CSAQTGPTQYF. CDR3 DNA: TGCAGTGCCCAAACGGGTCCGACGCAGTATTTT.

This clone turned up a few times. V gene TRBV2 combines with J gene TRBJ2-2; perhaps TRBD1 as D (5 bases). With 1 base removed from V and 1 base from J, the gap between germline ends came to 7 bases. CDR3 length: 15 residues. The germline CDR1 and CDR2 sequences are SNHLY and FYNNEI. For the CDR3, the DNA is TGTGCCAGCAGTGAAGAGGGGCTGAACACCGGGGAGCTGTTTTTT. It translates to CASSEEGLNTGELFF.

The chain links TRBV5-4 to TRBJ2-3; D uncertain. The V end was cut by 2 bases, the J end by 0 bases, with 7 bases between. Per germline, CDR1 SGHNT and CDR2 YYREEE (reference sequence). CDR3 length: 14 amino acids. CDR3 DNA sequence: TGTGCCAGCAGCTTAGAGACTAGCACAGATACGCAGTATTTT. Its translation: CASSLETSTDTQYF. The full variable domain, rest sourced from reference TRBV5-4 and TRBJ2-3, is ETGVTQSPTHLIKTRGQQVTLRCSSQSGHNTVSWYQQALGQGPQFIFQYYREEENGRGNFPPRFSGLQFPNYSSELNVNALELDDSALYLCASSLETSTDTQYFGPGTRLTVL.

J is TRBJ2-5 and V is TRBV28, with 7 bases lining up with TRBD1. From germline, CDR1 is MDHEN and CDR2 SYDVKM. After removal of 6 bases from V and 1 base from J, the junction contained 2 bases not matched to a gene. The CDR3 is 13 amino acids. This CDR3 is CASRGDSQETQYF. In DNA, the CDR3 is TGTGCCAGCAGAGGGGACAGCCAAGAGACCCAGTACTTC.